The source of this TCR beta chain is a study of a mutant IDH1 vaccine in newly diagnosed glioma. For the study at large: With temozolomide cycles, or 4-6 weeks after radiotherapy alone, vaccination was started. Patients arrived already treated with radiotherapy, temozolomide, or both, most having had both.

The assay was immunoSEQ multiplex PCR, and TCRdb's table has in-frame clones only and misses some. The sample holds just over 65,000 clones, approximately 87% seen once. The V and J ends lost 4 bases and 3 bases respectively, with 10 bases between them. CDR1 SGHVS and CDR2 FNYEAQ come from the germline V gene. The CDR3 contains 13 residues. Specified time point: week 23, last vaccination. The study gave 300 ug of mutant IDH1 20-mer peptide per vaccine dose, with topical imiquimod. As to this clone: Its antigen is unidentified.

The sequencing used PBMCs, collected from a glioma patient whose treatment included an IDH1 peptide vaccine. The TCR was taken from a man in his late teens or twenties with glioma. The V call is TRBV7-6, the J call TRBJ2-7, with D perhaps TRBD1 (5 bases). CDR3 in amino acids: CASSSGYNYEQYF. CDR3 nucleotide sequence: TGTGCCAGCAGCTCAGGGTACAACTACGAGCAGTACTTC.